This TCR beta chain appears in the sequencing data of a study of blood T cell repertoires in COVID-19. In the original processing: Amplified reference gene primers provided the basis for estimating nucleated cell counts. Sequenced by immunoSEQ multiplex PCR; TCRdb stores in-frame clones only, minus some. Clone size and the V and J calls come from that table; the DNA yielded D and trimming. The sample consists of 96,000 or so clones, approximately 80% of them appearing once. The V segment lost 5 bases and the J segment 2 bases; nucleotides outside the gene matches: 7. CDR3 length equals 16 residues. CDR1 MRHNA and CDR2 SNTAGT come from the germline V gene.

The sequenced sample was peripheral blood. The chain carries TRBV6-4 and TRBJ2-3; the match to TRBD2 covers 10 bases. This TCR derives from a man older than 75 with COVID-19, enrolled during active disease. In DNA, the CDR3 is TGTGCCAGCAGTCAGAACGGACTAGCGGACACAGATACGCAGTATTTT. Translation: CASSQNGLADTDTQYF.